This T cell receptor beta chain was retrieved from a study of cytomegalovirus exposure and HLA in healthy donors. On the study more broadly: Genotyping showed around 80% of almost 400 donors falling in the Caucasian-associated ancestry cluster.

Healthy bone marrow donors made up the donors. The germline V and J ends were trimmed by 0 bases and 0 bases, with 8 bases remaining between them. The CDR3 is 15 residues long. The germline V gene encodes CDR1 SGHTA and CDR2 FQGNSA. Points from the study as a whole: Most sequenced TCRs were rare (though some public TCRs occurred in many donors). In a later analysis, TCR beta V- and J-gene trimming showed a link to a missense DCLRE1C variant.

Primers for the PCR totalled 60 Vbeta and 13 Jbeta. Produced via immunoSEQ multiplex PCR; TCRdb's table is partial and in-frame only. The data hold 95,000 to 150,000 clones, with around 77% observed a single time. This clone was counted once. Its specificity is unknown. The chain combines TRBV7-2 with TRBJ1-1, with D tentatively TRBD1 (5 bases). This sequence originates from a man younger than 35 in good health and CMV-seropositive. Input material: PBMCs. CDR3: CASSLASGMNTEAFF. The CDR3, as DNA: TGTGCCAGCAGCTTAGCATCAGGGATGAACACTGAAGCTTTCTTT. Full variable domain (remainder filled in from reference TRBV7-2 and TRBJ1-1): GAGVSQSPSNKVTEKGKDVELRCDPISGHTALYWYRQSLGQGLEFLIYFQGNSAPDKSGLPSDRFSAERTGGSVSTLTIQRTQQEDSAVYLCASSLASGMNTEAFFGQGTRLTVV.